This T cell receptor (beta chain) was captured by sequencing in a study of radiotherapy plus CTLA-4 blockade in lung cancer. Study background: Objective responses arose in approximately 20% of patients, and under 40% experienced disease control. General study findings and limits: Subsequent to radiotherapy plus ipilimumab, tumor-derived TCR clones underwent expansion in blood. Early clonal dynamics of blood T cells, together with interferon-beta, were reported as the best response predictor.

Repertoires were generated with immunoSEQ multiplex PCR, while TCRdb's copy carries only in-frame clones and drops some. This table holds 20,000 to 30,000 clones, roughly three quarters found once. Germline-derived CDR1 and CDR2 are MNHNY and SVGAGI (reference sequence). Between the trimmed V and J ends, which lost 5 bases and 6 bases, there was a span of 10 bases. There are 12 residues in the CDR3. Chemo-refractory metastatic non-small-cell lung cancer patients received focal radiation with ipilimumab CTLA-4 blockade. As concerns this clone: Its specificity is unknown.

Sample: peripheral blood, taken from a patient treated with radiotherapy plus ipilimumab. The V and J genes are TRBV6-6 and TRBJ1-2; D is unclear. The origin of this receptor is a human donor with non-small cell lung cancer that progressed on radiotherapy plus ipilimumab. The DNA of the CDR3 is TGTGCCAGCAGTCCGGTAGGGAATGGCTACACCTTC. Translation gives CASSPVGNGYTF.